The rows below give T cell receptor beta chains drawn from one sample of a study of human T cells and chemical hapten exposure. MiXCR, run by TCRdb on the RACE reads, gives a single entry per CDR3 protein. The sample contains tens of thousands of distinct CDR3 sequences, roughly an eighth of which appear only once. The sample in question was whole blood, obtained in connection with sensitization to the hapten diphenylcyclopropenone (DPC). The receptors here all came from a woman aged 40 to 50 with alopecia areata. Some clones in this sample may be carry-over from other donors' samples. CDR3s include the opening cysteine and the closing phenylalanine or tryptophan. D genes are given only for firm matches. Size tells how often a clone was seen (once, few, many) or the class of an expanded clone, and some rows leave it out.

size	length	V	D	J	CDR3
-	12	TRBV6-6	-	TRBJ2-3	CASRVPGDTQYF
many	14	TRBV7-8	-	TRBJ2-2	CASNTVGRSGELFF
many	14	TRBV11-3	-	TRBJ2-2	CASSLGLSTGELFF
-	12	TRBV20-1	-	TRBJ2-7	CSARGTSYEQYF
-	16	TRBV4-2	TRBD2	TRBJ2-1	CASSQESSGRYNEQFF
many	14	TRBV7-9	-	TRBJ1-2	CASSWRARGYGYTF
many	13	TRBV12-3/TRBV12-4	-	TRBJ2-1	CASSPLLAPEQFF
many	14	TRBV2	TRBD2	TRBJ2-3	CATKGLAEVDTQYF
-	14	TRBV13	TRBD1	TRBJ1-2	CASSFGQGGDGYTF
-	14	TRBV27	-	TRBJ1-2	CASSLKGPNYGYTF
many	15	TRBV5-1	TRBD2	TRBJ2-5	CASSPSGLAGETQYF
many	15	TRBV7-6	-	TRBJ2-5	CASIIRPNLQETQYF
-	11	TRBV28	-	TRBJ2-1	CASSSGSEQFF
many	15	TRBV19	TRBD1	TRBJ2-7	CASSPDGTGNYEQYF
few	13	TRBV7-9	-	TRBJ2-7	CASSPGAYYEQYF
many	15	TRBV20-1	-	TRBJ2-1	CSAGTLGSSYNEQFF
many	14	TRBV30	TRBD1	TRBJ2-3	CAWSVGQGADTQYF
many	14	TRBV7-2	-	TRBJ1-5	CASSPQQGNQPQHF
many	12	TRBV18	-	TRBJ2-5	CASSPLEETQYF
many	18	TRBV6-8	TRBD1	TRBJ2-7	CASSFQSGGRWVAYEQYF
many	17	TRBV29-1	TRBD2	TRBJ2-1	CSVPTGLAGGSYNEQFF
few	11	TRBV29-1	-	TRBJ1-2	CSSGQLYGYTF
few	14	TRBV7-2	-	TRBJ2-1	CASSLAAAHNEQFF
-	14	TRBV5-6	TRBD1	TRBJ2-7	CASSFGTGDLEQYF
many	16	TRBV18	TRBD2	TRBJ2-1	CASSPRSGGDYNEQFF
few	15	TRBV7-8	-	TRBJ2-1	CASTHRRQLNNEQFF
many	14	TRBV9	-	TRBJ2-2	CASSVGSDTGELFF
-	14	TRBV5-6	-	TRBJ1-5	CASSLAGQYQPQHF
few	14	TRBV7-2	-	TRBJ1-2	CASSLAEANYGYTF
-	15	TRBV10-3	TRBD1	TRBJ2-2	CAISSTGGGAGELFF
many	16	TRBV13	TRBD1	TRBJ1-1	CASSFHPGQMNTEAFF
many	16	TRBV12-3/TRBV12-4	TRBD2	TRBJ2-1	CASSFVGTSGGGEQFF
-	14	TRBV24-1	TRBD2	TRBJ2-1	CATQGPAGDLEQFF
few	13	TRBV29-1	-	TRBJ2-2	CSVGPGDTGELFF
many	15	TRBV20-1	TRBD1	TRBJ1-6	CSARPWDRGDSPLHF
-	14	TRBV28	TRBD1	TRBJ2-1	CASSFPYRGNEQFF
-	15	TRBV9	-	TRBJ2-2	CASSVGQPNTGELFF
-	16	TRBV6-5	TRBD1	TRBJ2-3	CASSYDRTGEVGTQYF
few	15	TRBV7-2	TRBD1	TRBJ1-2	CASSTRQGADDGYTF
many	14	TRBV3-1	-	TRBJ2-7	CASSPSLTAYEQYF
many	14	TRBV20-1	TRBD1	TRBJ2-5	CSASGTGGQETQYF
many	17	TRBV12-3/TRBV12-4	-	TRBJ1-2	CASTRGGFGLDNYGYTF
many	16	TRBV4-1	-	TRBJ2-5	CASSQDGAGARETQYF
-	14	TRBV9	-	TRBJ2-7	CASSVTLATYEQYF
many	14	TRBV29-1	TRBD1	TRBJ2-1	CSADHRGPGTEQFF
many	16	TRBV5-1	-	TRBJ2-6	CASSSDGNSGANVLTF
many	16	TRBV20-1	TRBD2	TRBJ2-5	CSARVGGAGGQETQYF
many	15	TRBV12-3/TRBV12-4	-	TRBJ2-1	CASSSWGGLSNEQFF
-	14	TRBV10-3	-	TRBJ2-2	CAISTGIGTGELFF
many	14	TRBV5-1	-	TRBJ2-1	CASSFVLQGYEQFF
-	13	TRBV29-1	TRBD1	TRBJ1-6	CSVAGTENSPLHF
many	17	TRBV7-6	TRBD2	TRBJ2-3	CASSPGTSGGGTDTQYF
many	16	TRBV2	-	TRBJ2-1	CASSESQPSSYNEQFF
few	15	TRBV3-2	-	TRBJ1-6	CASSQGGGGNSPLHF